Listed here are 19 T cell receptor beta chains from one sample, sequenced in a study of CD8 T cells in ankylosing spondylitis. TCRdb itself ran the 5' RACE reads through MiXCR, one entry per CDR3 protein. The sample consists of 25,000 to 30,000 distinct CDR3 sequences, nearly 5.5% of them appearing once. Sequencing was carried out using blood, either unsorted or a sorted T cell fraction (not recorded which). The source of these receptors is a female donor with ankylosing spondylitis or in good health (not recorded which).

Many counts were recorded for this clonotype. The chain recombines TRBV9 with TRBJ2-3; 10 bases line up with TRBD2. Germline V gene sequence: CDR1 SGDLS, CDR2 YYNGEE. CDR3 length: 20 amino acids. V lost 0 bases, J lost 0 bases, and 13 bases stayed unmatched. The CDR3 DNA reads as TGTGCCAGCAGCGTAGCTTCCCATCCTAGCGGGGGACTGAGCACAGATACGCAGTATTTT. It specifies CASSVASHPSGGLSTDTQYF.

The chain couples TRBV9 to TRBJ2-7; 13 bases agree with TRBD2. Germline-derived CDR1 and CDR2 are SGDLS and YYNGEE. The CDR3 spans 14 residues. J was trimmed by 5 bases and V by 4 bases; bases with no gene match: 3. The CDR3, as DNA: TGTGCCAGCAGCACCACTAGCGGGAGGGACGAGCAGTACTTC. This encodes CASSTTSGRDEQYF. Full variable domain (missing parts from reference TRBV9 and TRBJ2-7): DSGVTQTPKHLITATGQRVTLRCSPRSGDLSVYWYQQSLDQGLQFLIQYYNGEERAKGNILERFSAQQFPDLHSELNLSSLELGDSALYFCASSTTSGRDEQYFGPGTRLTVT.

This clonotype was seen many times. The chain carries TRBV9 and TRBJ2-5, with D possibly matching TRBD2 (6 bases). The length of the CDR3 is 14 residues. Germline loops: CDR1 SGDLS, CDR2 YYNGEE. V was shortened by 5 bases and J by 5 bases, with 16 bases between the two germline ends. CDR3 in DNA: TGTGCCAGCAGTGGGCCTGGGGACTGGGAGACCCAGTACTTC. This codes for CASSGPGDWETQYF.

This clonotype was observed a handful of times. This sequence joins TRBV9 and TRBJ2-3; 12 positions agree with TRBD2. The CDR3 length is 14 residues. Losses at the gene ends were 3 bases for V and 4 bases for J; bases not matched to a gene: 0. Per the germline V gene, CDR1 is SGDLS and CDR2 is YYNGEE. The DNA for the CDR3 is TGTGCCAGCAGCGGACTAGCGGGAGCAGATACGCAGTATTTT. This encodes CASSGLAGADTQYF.

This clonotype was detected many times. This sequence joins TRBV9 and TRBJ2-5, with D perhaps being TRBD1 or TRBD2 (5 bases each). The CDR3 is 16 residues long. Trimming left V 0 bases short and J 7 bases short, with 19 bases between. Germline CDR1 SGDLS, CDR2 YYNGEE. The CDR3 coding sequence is TGTGCCAGCAGCGTAGCGGGTAGCGCCATTGGGGGGACCCAGTACTTC. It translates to CASSVAGSAIGGTQYF.

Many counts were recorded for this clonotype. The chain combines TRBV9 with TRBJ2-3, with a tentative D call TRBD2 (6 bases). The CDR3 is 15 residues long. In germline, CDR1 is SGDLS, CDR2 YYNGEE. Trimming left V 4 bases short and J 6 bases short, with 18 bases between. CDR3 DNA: TGTGCCAGCAGCCCTCGAACTAGGGCGGGGGATACGCAGTATTTT. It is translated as CASSPRTRAGDTQYF.

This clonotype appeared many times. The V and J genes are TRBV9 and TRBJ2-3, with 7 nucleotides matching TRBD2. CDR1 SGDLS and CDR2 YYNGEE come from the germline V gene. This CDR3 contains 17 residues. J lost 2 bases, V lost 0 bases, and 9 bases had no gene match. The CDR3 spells CASSVGERGGFTDTQYF. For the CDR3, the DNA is TGTGCCAGCAGCGTAGGAGAGCGGGGAGGATTCACAGATACGCAGTATTTT.

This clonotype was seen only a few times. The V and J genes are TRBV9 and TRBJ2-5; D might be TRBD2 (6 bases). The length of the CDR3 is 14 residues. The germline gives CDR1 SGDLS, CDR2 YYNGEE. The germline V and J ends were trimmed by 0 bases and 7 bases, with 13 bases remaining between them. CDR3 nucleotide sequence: TGTGCCAGCAGCGTAGAGTCGTCGGAGGGGACCCAGTACTTC. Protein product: CASSVESSEGTQYF.

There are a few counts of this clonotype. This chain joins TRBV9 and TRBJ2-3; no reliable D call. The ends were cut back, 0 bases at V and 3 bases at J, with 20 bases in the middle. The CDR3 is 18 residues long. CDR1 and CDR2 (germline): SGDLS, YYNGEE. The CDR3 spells CASSVVGGVPSLTDTQYF. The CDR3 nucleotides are TGTGCCAGCAGCGTAGTCGGTGGGGTCCCCTCGTTAACAGATACGCAGTATTTT.

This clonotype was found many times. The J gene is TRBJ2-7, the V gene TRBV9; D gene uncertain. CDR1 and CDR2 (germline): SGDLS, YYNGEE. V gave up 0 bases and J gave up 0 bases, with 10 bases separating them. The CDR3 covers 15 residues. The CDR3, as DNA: TGTGCCAGCAGCGTAGGCAGTTTCAGCTCCTACGAGCAGTACTTC. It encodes CASSVGSFSSYEQYF. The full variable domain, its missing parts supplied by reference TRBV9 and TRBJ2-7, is DSGVTQTPKHLITATGQRVTLRCSPRSGDLSVYWYQQSLDQGLQFLIQYYNGEERAKGNILERFSAQQFPDLHSELNLSSLELGDSALYFCASSVGSFSSYEQYFGPGTRLTVT.

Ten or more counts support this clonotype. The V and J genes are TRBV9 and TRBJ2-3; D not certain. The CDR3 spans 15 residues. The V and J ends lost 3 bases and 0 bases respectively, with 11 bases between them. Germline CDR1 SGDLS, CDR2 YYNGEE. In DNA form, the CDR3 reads TGTGCCAGCAGCGGCTCAACCGCTAGCACAGATACGCAGTATTTT. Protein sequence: CASSGSTASTDTQYF.

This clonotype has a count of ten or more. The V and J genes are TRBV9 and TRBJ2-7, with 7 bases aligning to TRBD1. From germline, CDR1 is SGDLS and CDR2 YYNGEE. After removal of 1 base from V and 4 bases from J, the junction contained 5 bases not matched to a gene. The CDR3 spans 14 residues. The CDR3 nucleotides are TGTGCCAGCAGCGTATCCGGGACAGCTTACGAGCAGTACTTC. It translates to CASSVSGTAYEQYF.

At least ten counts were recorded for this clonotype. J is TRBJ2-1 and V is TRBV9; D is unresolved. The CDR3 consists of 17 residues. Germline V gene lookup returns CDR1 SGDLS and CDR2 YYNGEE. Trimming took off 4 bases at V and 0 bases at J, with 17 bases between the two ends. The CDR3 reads CASSPSVTLGSYNEQFF. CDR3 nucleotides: TGTGCCAGCAGCCCCTCAGTAACCCTCGGCTCCTACAATGAGCAGTTCTTC.

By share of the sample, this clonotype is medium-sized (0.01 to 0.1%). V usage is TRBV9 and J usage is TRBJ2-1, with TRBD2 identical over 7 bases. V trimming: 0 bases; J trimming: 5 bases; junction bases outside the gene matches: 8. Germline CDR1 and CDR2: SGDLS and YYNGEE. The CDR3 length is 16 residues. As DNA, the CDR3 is TGTGCCAGCAGCGTAGGACTAGCTGGAATGAACAATGAGCAGTTCTTC. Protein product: CASSVGLAGMNNEQFF.

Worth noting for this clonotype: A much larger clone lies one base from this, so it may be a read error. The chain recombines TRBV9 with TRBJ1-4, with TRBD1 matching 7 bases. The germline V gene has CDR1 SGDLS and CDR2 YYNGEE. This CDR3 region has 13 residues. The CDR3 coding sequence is TGTGCCAGCAGCGTGGGACAGTCTGAAACACTGTTTTTT. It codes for CASSVGQSETLFF.

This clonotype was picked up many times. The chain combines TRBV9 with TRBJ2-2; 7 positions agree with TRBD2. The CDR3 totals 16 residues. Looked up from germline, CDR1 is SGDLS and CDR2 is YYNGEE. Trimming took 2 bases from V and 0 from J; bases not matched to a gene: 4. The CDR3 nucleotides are TGTGCCAGCAGCGTCGGGACTACCTCGAACACCGGGGAGCTGTTTTTT. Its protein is CASSVGTTSNTGELFF.

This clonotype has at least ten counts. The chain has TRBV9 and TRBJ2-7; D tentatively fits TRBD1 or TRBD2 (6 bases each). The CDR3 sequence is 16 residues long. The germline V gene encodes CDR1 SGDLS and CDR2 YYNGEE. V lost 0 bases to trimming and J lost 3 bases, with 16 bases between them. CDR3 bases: TGTGCCAGCAGCGTAGCTCACGGGGGCGCCCTCTACGAGCAGTACTTC. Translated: CASSVAHGGALYEQYF.

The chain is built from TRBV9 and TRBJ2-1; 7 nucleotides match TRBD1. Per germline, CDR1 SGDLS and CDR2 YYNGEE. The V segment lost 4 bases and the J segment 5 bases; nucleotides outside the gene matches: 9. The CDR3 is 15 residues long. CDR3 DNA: TGTGCCAGCAGCCGCCGGGACAGACTAAACAATGAGCAGTTCTTC. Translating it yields CASSRRDRLNNEQFF. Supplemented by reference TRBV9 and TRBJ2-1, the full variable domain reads DSGVTQTPKHLITATGQRVTLRCSPRSGDLSVYWYQQSLDQGLQFLIQYYNGEERAKGNILERFSAQQFPDLHSELNLSSLELGDSALYFCASSRRDRLNNEQFFGPGTRLTVL.

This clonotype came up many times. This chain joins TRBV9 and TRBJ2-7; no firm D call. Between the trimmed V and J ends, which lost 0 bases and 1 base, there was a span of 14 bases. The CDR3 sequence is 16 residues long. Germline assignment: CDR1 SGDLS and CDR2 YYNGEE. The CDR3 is CASSVGAIQTSYEQYF. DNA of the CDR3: TGTGCCAGCAGCGTAGGGGCTATCCAGACTTCCTACGAGCAGTACTTC. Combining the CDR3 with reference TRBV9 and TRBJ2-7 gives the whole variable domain DSGVTQTPKHLITATGQRVTLRCSPRSGDLSVYWYQQSLDQGLQFLIQYYNGEERAKGNILERFSAQQFPDLHSELNLSSLELGDSALYFCASSVGAIQTSYEQYFGPGTRLTVT.